This T cell receptor beta chain was documented in a study of OX40 agonist ivuxolimab in advanced cancers. Broader study findings: On average, CD8+ T cells had more expanded clones than CD4+.

For this clone: The antigen remains unidentified.

Germline-derived CDR1 and CDR2 are MNHNY and SVGAGI (reference sequence). The germline V and J ends were trimmed by 10 bases and 3 bases, with 12 bases remaining between them. The CDR3 sequence is 12 residues long. Profiled with immunoSEQ multiplex PCR; TCRdb holds only in-frame clones, not every one. The repertoire includes around 74,000 clones, roughly 92% of them detected once, and 11% sits in the top ten. The sequenced sample was CD4+ or CD8+ T cells sorted from blood, obtained in a trial of the OX40 agonist ivuxolimab. The TCR was taken from an adult with an advanced solid tumor such as melanoma, head and neck, liver or kidney cancer. This chain connects TRBV6-6 to TRBJ1-1; possibly TRBD1 for D (5 bases). For the CDR3, the DNA is TGTGCCATCGGGACGGACGACACTGAAGCTTTCTTT. This translates into CAIGTDDTEAFF.